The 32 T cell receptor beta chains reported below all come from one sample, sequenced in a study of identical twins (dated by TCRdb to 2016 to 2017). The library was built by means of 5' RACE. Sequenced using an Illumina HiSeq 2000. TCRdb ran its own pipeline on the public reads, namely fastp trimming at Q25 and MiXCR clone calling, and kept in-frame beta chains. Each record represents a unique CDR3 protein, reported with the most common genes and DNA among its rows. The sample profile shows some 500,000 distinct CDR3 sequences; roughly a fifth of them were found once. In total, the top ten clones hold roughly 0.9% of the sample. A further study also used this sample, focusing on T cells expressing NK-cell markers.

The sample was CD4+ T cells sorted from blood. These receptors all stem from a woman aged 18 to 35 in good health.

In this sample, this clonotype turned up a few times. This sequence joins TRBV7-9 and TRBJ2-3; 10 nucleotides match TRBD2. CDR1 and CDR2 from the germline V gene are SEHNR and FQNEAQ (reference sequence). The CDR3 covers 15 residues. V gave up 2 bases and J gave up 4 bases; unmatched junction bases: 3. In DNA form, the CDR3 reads TGTGCCAGCAGCTTACGGCTAGCGGGAGCAGATACGCAGTATTTT. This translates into CASSLRLAGADTQYF. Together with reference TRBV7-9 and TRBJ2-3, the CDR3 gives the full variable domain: DTGVSQNPRHKITKRGQNVTFRCDPISEHNRLYWYRQTLGQGPEFLTYFQNEAQLEKSRLLSDRFSAERPKGSFSTLEIQRTEQGDSAMYLCASSLRLAGADTQYFGPGTRLTVL.

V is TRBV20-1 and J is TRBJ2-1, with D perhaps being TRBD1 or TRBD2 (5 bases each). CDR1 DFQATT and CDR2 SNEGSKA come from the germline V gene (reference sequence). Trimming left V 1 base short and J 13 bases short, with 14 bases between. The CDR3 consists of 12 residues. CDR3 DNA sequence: TGCAGTGCTAGAGCGAGGGGCCAGAGACAGTTCTTC. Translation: CSARARGQRQFF.

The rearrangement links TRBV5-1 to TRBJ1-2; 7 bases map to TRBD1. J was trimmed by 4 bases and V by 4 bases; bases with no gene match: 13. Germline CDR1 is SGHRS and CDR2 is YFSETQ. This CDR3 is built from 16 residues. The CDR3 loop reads CASSPHGQAPLYGYTF. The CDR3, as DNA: TGCGCCAGCAGCCCGCATGGACAGGCCCCCCTCTATGGCTACACCTTC.

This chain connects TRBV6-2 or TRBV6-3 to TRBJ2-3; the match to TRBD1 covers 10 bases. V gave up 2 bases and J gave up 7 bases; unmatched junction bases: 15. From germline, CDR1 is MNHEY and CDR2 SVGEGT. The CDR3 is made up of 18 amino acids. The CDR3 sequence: CASSYARGTGVQANTQYF. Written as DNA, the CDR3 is TGTGCCAGCAGTTACGCCAGGGGGACAGGGGTCCAGGCTAATACGCAGTATTTT.

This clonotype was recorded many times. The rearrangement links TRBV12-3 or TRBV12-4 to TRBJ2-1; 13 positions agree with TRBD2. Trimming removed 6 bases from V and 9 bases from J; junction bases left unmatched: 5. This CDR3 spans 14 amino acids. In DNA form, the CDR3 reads TGTGCCAGCAGGGGACTAGCGGGGTTTGGTGAGCAGTTCTTC. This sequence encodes CASRGLAGFGEQFF.

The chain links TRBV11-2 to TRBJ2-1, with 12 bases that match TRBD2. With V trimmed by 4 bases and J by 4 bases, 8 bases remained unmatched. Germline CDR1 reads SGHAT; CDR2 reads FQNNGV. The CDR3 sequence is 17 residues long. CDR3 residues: CASSYKAGTSGYNEQFF. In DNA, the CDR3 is TGTGCCAGCAGCTATAAAGCCGGGACTAGCGGGTACAATGAGCAGTTCTTC.

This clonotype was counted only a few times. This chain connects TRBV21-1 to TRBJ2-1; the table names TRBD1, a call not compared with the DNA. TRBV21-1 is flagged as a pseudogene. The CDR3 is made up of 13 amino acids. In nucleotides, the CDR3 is TGTGCCAGCAGCAAACGGGACGGCAATGAGCAGTTCTTC. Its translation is CASSKRDGNEQFF.

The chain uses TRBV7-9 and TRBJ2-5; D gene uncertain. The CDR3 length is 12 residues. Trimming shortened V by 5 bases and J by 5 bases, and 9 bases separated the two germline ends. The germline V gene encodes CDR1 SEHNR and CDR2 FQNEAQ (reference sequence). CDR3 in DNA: TGTGCCAGCAGCGGAACCTGGGAGACCCAGTACTTC. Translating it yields CASSGTWETQYF. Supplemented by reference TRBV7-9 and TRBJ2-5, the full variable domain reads DTGVSQNPRHKITKRGQNVTFRCDPISEHNRLYWYRQTLGQGPEFLTYFQNEAQLEKSRLLSDRFSAERPKGSFSTLEIQRTEQGDSAMYLCASSGTWETQYFGPGTRLLVL.

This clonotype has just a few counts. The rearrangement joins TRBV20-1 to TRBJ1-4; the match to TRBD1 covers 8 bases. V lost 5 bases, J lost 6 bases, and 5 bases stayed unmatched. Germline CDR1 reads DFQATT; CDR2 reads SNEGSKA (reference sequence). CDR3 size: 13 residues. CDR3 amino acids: CSAQDREDEKLFF. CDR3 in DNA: TGCAGTGCTCAGGACAGGGAAGATGAAAAACTGTTTTTT.

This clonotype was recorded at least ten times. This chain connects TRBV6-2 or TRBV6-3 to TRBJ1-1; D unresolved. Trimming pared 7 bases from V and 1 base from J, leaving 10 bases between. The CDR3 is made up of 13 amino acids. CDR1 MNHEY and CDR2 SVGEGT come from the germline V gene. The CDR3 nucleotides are TGTGCCAGCACCTCGGGGAGGAACACTGAAGCTTTCTTT. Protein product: CASTSGRNTEAFF.

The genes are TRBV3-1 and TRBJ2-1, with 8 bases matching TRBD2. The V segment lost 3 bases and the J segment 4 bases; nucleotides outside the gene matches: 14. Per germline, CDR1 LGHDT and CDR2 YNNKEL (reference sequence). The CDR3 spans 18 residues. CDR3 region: CASSHTRGSSGSYNEQFF. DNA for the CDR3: TGTGCCAGCAGCCACACACGGGGCTCTAGCGGGTCTTACAATGAGCAGTTCTTC.

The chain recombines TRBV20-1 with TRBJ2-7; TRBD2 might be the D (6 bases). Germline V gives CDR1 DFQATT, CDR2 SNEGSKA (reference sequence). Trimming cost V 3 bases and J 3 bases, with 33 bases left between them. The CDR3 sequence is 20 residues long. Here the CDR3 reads CSARGLFSSVPPWIGYEQYF. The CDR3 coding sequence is TGCAGTGCTAGGGGGTTGTTCTCTAGCGTCCCGCCCTGGATTGGCTACGAGCAGTACTTC.

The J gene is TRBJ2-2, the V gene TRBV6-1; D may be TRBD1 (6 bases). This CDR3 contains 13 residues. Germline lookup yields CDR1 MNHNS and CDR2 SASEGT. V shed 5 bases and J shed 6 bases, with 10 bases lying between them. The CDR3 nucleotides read TGTGCCAGCAGTAATAGGGGGTCCGGGGAGCTGTTTTTT. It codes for CASSNRGSGELFF.

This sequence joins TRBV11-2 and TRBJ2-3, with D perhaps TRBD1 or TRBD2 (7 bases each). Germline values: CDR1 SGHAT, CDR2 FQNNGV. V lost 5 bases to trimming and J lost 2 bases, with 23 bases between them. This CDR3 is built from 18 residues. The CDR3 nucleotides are TGTGCCAGCAGCACTATACTTCAGGGGGGGGGATACACAGATACGCAGTATTTT. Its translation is CASSTILQGGGYTDTQYF.

CDR3 sequence: CASRATGTRTTDTQYF. The CDR3 DNA sequence: TGTGCCAGCAGGGCGACCGGGACGAGGACCACAGATACGCAGTATTTT. The genes are TRBV6-2 or TRBV6-3 and TRBJ2-3, with D tentatively TRBD1 or TRBD2 (5 bases each). There are 16 residues in the CDR3. V was clipped by 6 bases and J by 2 bases, with 18 bases between them. Germline V gives CDR1 MNHEY, CDR2 SVGEGT.

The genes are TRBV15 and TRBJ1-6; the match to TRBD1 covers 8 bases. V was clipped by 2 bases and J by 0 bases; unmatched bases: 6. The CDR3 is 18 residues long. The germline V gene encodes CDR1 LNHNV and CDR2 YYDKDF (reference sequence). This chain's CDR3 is CATSRRTGTGSYNSPLHF. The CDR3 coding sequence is TGTGCCACCAGCAGACGAACCGGGACAGGCTCCTATAATTCACCCCTCCACTTT.

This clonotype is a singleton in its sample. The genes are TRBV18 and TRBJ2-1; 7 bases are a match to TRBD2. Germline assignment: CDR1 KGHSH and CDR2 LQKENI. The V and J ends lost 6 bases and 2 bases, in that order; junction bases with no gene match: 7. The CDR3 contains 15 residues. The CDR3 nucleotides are TGTGCCAGCTCGTTTCTAGCGGATACCTACAATGAGCAGTTCTTC. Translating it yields CASSFLADTYNEQFF.

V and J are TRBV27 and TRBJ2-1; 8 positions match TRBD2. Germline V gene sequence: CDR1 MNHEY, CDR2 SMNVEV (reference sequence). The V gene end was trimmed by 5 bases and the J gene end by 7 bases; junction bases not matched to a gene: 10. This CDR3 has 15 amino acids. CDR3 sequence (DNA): TGTGCCAGCAGTCCGGGGACGGCGGGGGGAAATGAGCAGTTCTTC. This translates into CASSPGTAGGNEQFF.

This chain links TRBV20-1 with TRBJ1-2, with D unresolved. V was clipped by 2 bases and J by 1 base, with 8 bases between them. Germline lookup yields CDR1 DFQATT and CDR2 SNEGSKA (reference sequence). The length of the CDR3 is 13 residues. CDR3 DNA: TGCAGTGCTAGACAGGACGTTAACTATGGCTACACCTTC. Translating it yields CSARQDVNYGYTF.

CDR3 DNA: TGCAGTGCTCCCTCCATAGAAACAGCGGATACGCAGTATTTT. This translates into CSAPSIETADTQYF. The rearrangement uses TRBV20-1 and TRBJ2-3; no definite D call. V was pared by 5 bases and J by 6 bases, with 18 bases between. The germline gives CDR1 DFQATT, CDR2 SNEGSKA (reference sequence). The CDR3 is 14 residues long.

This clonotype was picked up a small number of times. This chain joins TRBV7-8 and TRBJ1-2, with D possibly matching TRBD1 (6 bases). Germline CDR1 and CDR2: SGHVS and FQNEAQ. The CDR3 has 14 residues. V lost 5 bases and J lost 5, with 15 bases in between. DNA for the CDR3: TGTGCCAGCAGCCCGACAGGCAACCCTTATGGCTACACCTTC. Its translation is CASSPTGNPYGYTF.

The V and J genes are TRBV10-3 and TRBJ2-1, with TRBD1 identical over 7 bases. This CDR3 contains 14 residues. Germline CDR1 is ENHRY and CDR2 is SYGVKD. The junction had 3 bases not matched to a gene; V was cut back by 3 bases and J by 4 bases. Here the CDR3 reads CAISEQGPYNEQFF. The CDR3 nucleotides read TGTGCCATCAGTGAACAGGGGCCTTACAATGAGCAGTTCTTC.

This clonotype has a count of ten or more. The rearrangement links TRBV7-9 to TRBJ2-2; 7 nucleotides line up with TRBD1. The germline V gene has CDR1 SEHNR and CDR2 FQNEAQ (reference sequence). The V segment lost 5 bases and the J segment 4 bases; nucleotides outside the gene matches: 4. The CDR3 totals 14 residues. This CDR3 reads CASSPDRITGELFF. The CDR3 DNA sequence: TGTGCCAGCAGCCCGGACAGGATCACCGGGGAGCTGTTTTTT.

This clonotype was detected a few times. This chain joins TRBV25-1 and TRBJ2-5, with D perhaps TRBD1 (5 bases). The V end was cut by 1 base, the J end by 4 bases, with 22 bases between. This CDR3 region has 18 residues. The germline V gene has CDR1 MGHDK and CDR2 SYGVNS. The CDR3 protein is CASSESPHGRGGRETQYF. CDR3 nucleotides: TGTGCCAGCAGTGAATCCCCCCATGGAAGGGGCGGTCGAGAGACCCAGTACTTC.

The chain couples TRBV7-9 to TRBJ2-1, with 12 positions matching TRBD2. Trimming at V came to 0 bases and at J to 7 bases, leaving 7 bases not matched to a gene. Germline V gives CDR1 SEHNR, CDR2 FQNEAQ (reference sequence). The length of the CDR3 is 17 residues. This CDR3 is CASSLALAGGLGNEQFF. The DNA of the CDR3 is TGTGCCAGCAGCTTAGCCCTAGCGGGGGGGCTCGGAAATGAGCAGTTCTTC. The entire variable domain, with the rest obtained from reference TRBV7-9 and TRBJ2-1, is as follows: DTGVSQNPRHKITKRGQNVTFRCDPISEHNRLYWYRQTLGQGPEFLTYFQNEAQLEKSRLLSDRFSAERPKGSFSTLEIQRTEQGDSAMYLCASSLALAGGLGNEQFFGPGTRLTVL.

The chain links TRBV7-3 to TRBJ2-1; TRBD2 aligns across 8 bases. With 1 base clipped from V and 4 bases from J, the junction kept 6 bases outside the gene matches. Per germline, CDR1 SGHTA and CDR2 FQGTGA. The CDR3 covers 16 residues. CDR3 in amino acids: CASSLSYGGGYNEQFF. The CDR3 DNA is TGTGCCAGCAGCTTAAGTTACGGCGGGGGGTACAATGAGCAGTTCTTC.

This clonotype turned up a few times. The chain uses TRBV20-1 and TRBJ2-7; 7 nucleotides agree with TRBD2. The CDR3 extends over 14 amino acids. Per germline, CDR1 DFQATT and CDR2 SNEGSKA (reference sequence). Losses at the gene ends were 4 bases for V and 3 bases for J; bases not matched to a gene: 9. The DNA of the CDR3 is TGCAGTGCTAACCTGGGCGGGAGATTCTACGAGCAGTACTTC. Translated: CSANLGGRFYEQYF.

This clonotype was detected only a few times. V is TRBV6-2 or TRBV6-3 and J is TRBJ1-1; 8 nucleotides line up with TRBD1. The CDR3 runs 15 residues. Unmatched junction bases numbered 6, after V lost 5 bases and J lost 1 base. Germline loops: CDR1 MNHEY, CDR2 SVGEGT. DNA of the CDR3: TGTGCCAGCAGTCCCGGTGGGACAGGGAACACTGAAGCTTTCTTT. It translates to CASSPGGTGNTEAFF.

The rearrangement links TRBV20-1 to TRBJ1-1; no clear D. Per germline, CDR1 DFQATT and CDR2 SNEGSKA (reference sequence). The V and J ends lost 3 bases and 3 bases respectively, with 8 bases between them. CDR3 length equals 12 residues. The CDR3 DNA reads TGCAGTGCTAGTCGGGGTGACACTGAAGCTTTCTTT. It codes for CSASRGDTEAFF.

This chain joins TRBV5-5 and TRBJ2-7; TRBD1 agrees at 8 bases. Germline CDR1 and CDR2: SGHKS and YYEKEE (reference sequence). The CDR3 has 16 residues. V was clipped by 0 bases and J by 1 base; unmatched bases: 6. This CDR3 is CASSLAWTGRSYEQYF. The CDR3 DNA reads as TGTGCCAGCAGCTTGGCCTGGACAGGGAGGTCCTACGAGCAGTACTTC.

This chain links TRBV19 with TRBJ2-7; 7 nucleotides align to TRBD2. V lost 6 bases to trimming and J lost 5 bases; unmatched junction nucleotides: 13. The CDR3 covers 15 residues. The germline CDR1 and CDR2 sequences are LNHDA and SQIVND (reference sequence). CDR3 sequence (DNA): TGTGCCAGTAGCCGCGGGGGAGTGGGTCCCGACGAGCAGTACTTC. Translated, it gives CASSRGGVGPDEQYF.

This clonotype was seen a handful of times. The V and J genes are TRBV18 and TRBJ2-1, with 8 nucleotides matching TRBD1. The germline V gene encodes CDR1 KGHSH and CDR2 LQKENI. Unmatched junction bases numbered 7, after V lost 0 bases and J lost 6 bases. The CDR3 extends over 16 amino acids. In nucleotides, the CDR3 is TGTGCCAGCTCACCACCCACAGGGGGTGAAGTCAATGAGCAGTTCTTC. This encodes CASSPPTGGEVNEQFF.